This TCR beta chain was sequenced during a study of CD8+CD57+ T cells in acquired aplastic anemia. Genomic DNA served as template for TCR beta VDJ and CDR3 profiling. TCRdb re-derived calls from the reads in MiXCR, one entry per CDR3 protein. Altogether 150,000 to 200,000 distinct CDR3 sequences are present, 64% being singletons, with the ten largest covering 35% to 55%. The CDR3 loop spans 14 amino acids. Trimming removed 5 bases at V and 5 bases at J, with 15 bases between. From germline, CDR1 is SEHNR and CDR2 FQNEAQ (reference sequence). This clonotype was counted a few times. The sequenced sample consisted of sorted CD4+, CD8+, or CD8+CD57+ T cells (not recorded which) from PBMCs. This sequence was found in a human donor with severe aplastic anemia or a healthy control (not recorded which). This chain joins TRBV7-9 and TRBJ2-5, with D tentatively TRBD1 or TRBD2 (5 bases each). The CDR3 sequence is CASSPPGQKETQYF. CDR3 bases: TGTGCCAGCAGCCCCCCGGGGCAGAAGGAGACCCAGTACTTC.